This T cell receptor (beta chain) was sequenced in a study of T cells in Graves' hyperthyroidism and ophthalmopathy (dated by TCRdb to the late 2010s). For context, the study as a whole: Peripheral blood samples were taken at the time of initial diagnosis, prior to any treatment. The approximately 100 discovery patients were divided at random into training and test sets in a 7:3 ratio. In addition, the study compared T-cell repertoires in thyroid tissue and in blood from six Graves' hyperthyroidism patients. The paper reports TCR Vbeta CDR3 sequencing of fewer than 150 peripheral blood samples: 40 or so ophthalmopathy, around 80 hyperthyroidism and approximately 17 progressor patients. TCR V-J signatures able to tell the groups apart were searched for in a discovery cohort of around 95 patients, of whom 43 had Graves' ophthalmopathy and roughly 57 had stable Graves' hyperthyroidism. Following sampling, methimazole starting at 30 mg daily was given to hyperthyroidism patients, and high-dose intravenous methylprednisolone was given to ophthalmopathy patients. An independent validation cohort of under 20 hyperthyroidism patients and about 16 patients who later progressed to ophthalmopathy tested prospective prediction of ophthalmopathy. Results and caveats for the whole study, not just this receptor: In validation, the model predicted progression to ophthalmopathy a median of around six months before onset, with approximately 71% sensitivity and about 72% specificity. No statistical method was used to set the sample size in advance, and investigators knew the group allocation. Ophthalmopathy was separated from stable hyperthyroidism by a 13 V-J signature model, with roughly 88% sensitivity and around 81% specificity obtained in cross-validation and 80%/75% obtained in testing. Most expanded thyroid clonotypes (frequency above 0.001) were also found in blood, which suggests that blood repertoires may mirror thyroid immune responses.

This clonotype has at least ten counts. It lacks a known antigen. Base quality data are lacking; no much larger clone is found one base away. Ophthalmopathy patients had moderately to severely active disease, with a Clinical Activity Score of 3 or more, a NOSPECS grade of 4 or more, and a disease duration of less than 3 months. Exclusion was applied to patients with uncontrolled infections, other autoimmune diseases, pregnancy or lactation. Diagnoses were based on clinical symptoms, serum thyroxine and TRAb, thyroid ultrasound and orbital computed tomography. PBMCs were separated from under 12 ml of fresh peripheral blood using Ficoll-Paque density gradient centrifugation. Total RNA was extracted with Trizol reagent, and quality was checked on an Agilent 2100 Bioanalyzer. The TCR beta CDR3 regions were amplified from the RNA transcripts. The first round of RT-PCR for the TCR CDR3 was performed with the HTBI primer set and the Qiagen OneStep RT-PCR kit. A second multiplex PCR round built the libraries, followed by size selection and purification. Sequencing of the libraries was done on an Illumina HiSeq2000 using paired-end 100 bp reads. The authors processed their data as follows. SOAPnuke was used to process the raw data, throwing out any read that contained adapters or uncalled bases, had a mean Phred below 15, or lacked an exact constant-primer or identifier match. High-quality paired reads were merged with COPE v1.2.5, and unique nucleotide sequences were defined as clonotypes. Clonotypes were aligned to IMGT TRBV, TRBD and TRBJ reference segments using MiTCR v1.1. Only V-J combinations with frequency above 0.0001, covering about 99% of repertoires, were analysed. A TCS score was defined as the ratio of F50 (clonal expansion) to E x V (chaos), with BLOSUM62-based TCRdist applied between CDR3 peptides within each V-J. Welch's t-statistics and random forest reduced roughly 500 V-J features to about 12, which were used in a naive Bayes classifier (R e1071). TCRdb ran its own pipeline on the public reads, namely fastp trimming at Q25 and MiXCR clone calling, and kept in-frame beta chains. Merged by CDR3 protein, the rows form single entries marked with the most common genes and DNA. The V and J calls reflect TCRdb's pipeline rather than the authors' work. The sample includes almost 350,000 distinct CDR3 sequences, with around a sixth observed a single time. About a sixth of the sample is taken by the ten largest.

The source material was blood. The sequence was obtained from a woman aged 40-49 years with Graves' ophthalmopathy.

Here is the DNA: TGTGCCAGCAGTGATGGCCAAGCTAACTATGGCTACACCTTC. The encoded protein is CASSDGQANYGYTF. Recombination joined TRBV2 with TRBJ1-2, with the D gene call left open. From the germline V gene, CDR1 is SNHLY and CDR2 is FYNNEI. Inclusive of the bounding cysteine and phenylalanine, the CDR3 is 14 residues long. Just the 42-base CDR3 DNA is kept, in frame starting at base 1. V and J lose 3 bases and 0 bases, and a span of 8 bases separates them.